The 31 T cell receptor beta chains given below trace back to one sample, sequenced in a study of T cells in Graves' hyperthyroidism and ophthalmopathy. What was amplified from RNA transcripts were TCR beta CDR3 regions. An initial round of RT-PCR targeting the TCR CDR3 relied on the HTBI primer set. TCRdb independently ran MiXCR on the multiplex PCR reads; one entry per CDR3 protein. The sample lists approximately 610,000 distinct CDR3 sequences, about 15% seen once, with about 3.9% in the top ten. Source material: blood. Source of these receptors: a middle-aged woman with Graves' ophthalmopathy.

The chain recombines TRBV6-1 with TRBJ1-2; perhaps TRBD1 as D (6 bases). The CDR3 is 17 residues long. V was cut by 1 base and J by 0 bases, with 15 bases left in between. Germline assignment: CDR1 MNHNS and CDR2 SASEGT. The CDR3 spells CASSEDSGVIPNYGYTF. The CDR3 DNA is TGTGCCAGCAGTGAAGATTCAGGGGTAATACCTAACTATGGCTACACCTTC.

This clonotype was detected many times. The V call is TRBV24-1, the J call TRBJ2-2; 7 positions match TRBD1. In germline, CDR1 is KGHDR, CDR2 SFDVKD. The CDR3 runs to 17 residues. Trimming at V came to 5 bases and at J to 0 bases, leaving 8 bases not matched to a gene. CDR3 coding DNA: TGTGCCACCAGTGTCCCCCTGGGACAGACGAACACCGGGGAGCTGTTTTTT. This translates into CATSVPLGQTNTGELFF.

There are many counts of this clonotype. V and J are TRBV29-1 and TRBJ2-7; D may be TRBD1 (5 bases). CDR1 and CDR2 from the germline V gene are SQVTM and ANQGSEA. The V end was cut by 6 bases, the J end by 1 base, with 16 bases between. The CDR3 has 14 amino acids. The CDR3: CSVVKTETSYEQYF. In nucleotides, the CDR3 is TGCAGCGTCGTTAAGACAGAGACTTCCTACGAGCAGTACTTC.

The V and J genes are TRBV7-8 and TRBJ2-7; D may be TRBD2 (6 bases). The CDR3 runs to 15 residues. V dropped 4 bases and J dropped 5 bases, with 18 bases sitting between them. Germline lookup yields CDR1 SGHVS and CDR2 FQNEAQ. The CDR3 DNA follows: TGTGCCAGCAGCTCGATAGGAGTAAGGAGGGACGAGCAGTACTTC. It yields the protein CASSSIGVRRDEQYF.

This clonotype appeared a few times. A much bigger clone sits one base away, suggesting this may be a read error. For the CDR3, the DNA is TGTGCCAGCAGTCCGCGGGACCACAAAGGGACCCAGTACTTC. Translating it yields CASSPRDHKGTQYF. The V call is TRBV27, the J call TRBJ2-5, with a tentative D call TRBD2 (6 bases). CDR3 length: 14 amino acids. Trimming took 5 bases from V and 7 from J, leaving 17 bases between them. Per germline, CDR1 MNHEY and CDR2 SMNVEV (reference sequence).

This clonotype showed up many times. This rearrangement joins TRBV10-3 to TRBJ1-1, with 7 bases lining up with TRBD1. V trimming: 4 bases; J trimming: 2 bases; junction bases outside the gene matches: 4. Germline V CDR1 and CDR2: ENHRY, SYGVKD. The CDR3 runs 14 residues. The CDR3 reads CAISVEGANTEAFF. CDR3 bases: TGTGCCATCAGTGTTGAGGGGGCTAACACTGAAGCTTTCTTT.

The chain joins TRBV7-8 to TRBJ2-7; D possibly corresponds to TRBD2 (5 bases). This CDR3 comprises 15 residues. With 5 bases removed from V and 4 bases from J, the gap between germline ends came to 18 bases. CDR1 is SGHVS and CDR2 is FQNEAQ in the germline V gene. CDR3: CASSPEAGGFYEQYF. As DNA, the CDR3 is TGTGCCAGCAGCCCCGAGGCAGGAGGTTTTTACGAGCAGTACTTC.

This clonotype appeared many times. The rearrangement links TRBV2 to TRBJ2-1; 9 bases line up with TRBD2. From germline, CDR1 is SNHLY and CDR2 FYNNEI. V gave up 10 bases and J gave up 3 bases; unmatched junction bases: 7. The CDR3 loop spans 14 amino acids. The CDR3 loop is CATRLAVFYNEQFF. The CDR3, as DNA: TGTGCCACCCGACTAGCGGTTTTCTACAATGAGCAGTTCTTC.

Ten or more counts support this clonotype. A much larger clone lies a single base off, so this may be a read error. The gene calls are TRBV28 and TRBJ2-7; D gene uncertain. Germline V gives CDR1 MDHEN, CDR2 SYDVKM. Trimming shortened V by 8 bases and J by 7 bases, and 21 bases separated the two germline ends. The length of the CDR3 is 14 residues. This CDR3 is CASLQTETPLEQYF. In nucleotides, the CDR3 is TGTGCCAGCCTTCAGACGGAAACACCCTTAGAGCAGTACTTC.

The chain is built from TRBV6-1 and TRBJ2-5, with 7 bases identical to TRBD1. Trimming at V came to 6 bases and at J to 2 bases, leaving 6 bases not matched to a gene. The germline V gene encodes CDR1 MNHNS and CDR2 SASEGT. CDR3 length: 14 amino acids. The CDR3 sequence: CASRPGGVQETQYF. The CDR3 bases are TGTGCCAGCAGACCAGGGGGTGTTCAAGAGACCCAGTACTTC.

Many counts were recorded for this clonotype. This chain links TRBV7-9 with TRBJ2-7, with D unresolved. V shed 4 bases and J shed 6 bases, with 7 bases lying between them. Germline V gives CDR1 SEHNR, CDR2 FQNEAQ (reference sequence). The CDR3 is 11 amino acids. The DNA of the CDR3 is TGTGCCAGCAGCTCTTTTATCGAGCAGTACTTC. It encodes CASSSFIEQYF.

This clonotype was recorded many times. This sequence joins TRBV4-1 and TRBJ1-1, with 8 positions matching TRBD1. The CDR3 loop spans 15 amino acids. Losses at the gene ends were 3 bases for V and 0 bases for J; bases not matched to a gene: 3. Per germline, CDR1 MGHRA and CDR2 YSYEKL. The DNA of the CDR3 is TGCGCCAGCAGCCACCCGACAGGGGTGAACACTGAAGCTTTCTTT. The encoded protein is CASSHPTGVNTEAFF.

This clonotype has a count of ten or more. The gene calls are TRBV27 and TRBJ2-1; the D gene is possibly TRBD2 (5 bases). The V end lost 5 bases, the J end lost 9 bases, and 14 bases lay between the germline ends. Germline CDR1 is MNHEY and CDR2 is SMNVEV (reference sequence). The CDR3 is 13 residues long. The CDR3 nucleotides read TGTGCCAGCAGTGTGTTTAGCGTGGCTGAGCAGTTCTTC. Its translation is CASSVFSVAEQFF.

This clonotype was counted between two and nine times. The chain combines TRBV2 with TRBJ2-2, with D perhaps matching TRBD2 (5 bases). V lost 5 bases and J 0 bases, leaving 22 bases between the germline ends. From germline, CDR1 is SNHLY and CDR2 FYNNEI. The CDR3 runs to 19 residues. CDR3 loop: CASSPFASGETTNTGELFF. The CDR3 coding sequence is TGTGCCAGCAGTCCTTTTGCCAGCGGCGAAACGACGAACACCGGGGAGCTGTTTTTT.

This clonotype was found a few times. This rearrangement joins TRBV7-9 to TRBJ2-7, with 8 positions matching TRBD2. The CDR3 runs 14 residues. Per the germline V gene, CDR1 is SEHNR and CDR2 is FQNEAQ (reference sequence). V lost 1 base, J lost 5 bases, and 4 bases stayed unmatched. This CDR3 is CASSLVSGSHEQYF. In DNA, the CDR3 is TGTGCCAGCAGCTTAGTCAGCGGGAGTCACGAGCAGTACTTC.

There are a few counts of this clonotype. This sequence joins TRBV27 and TRBJ2-1; D possibly corresponds to TRBD1 (5 bases). Trimming removed 7 bases from V and 5 bases from J, with 15 bases in between. This CDR3 is built from 14 residues. Germline V CDR1 and CDR2: MNHEY, SMNVEV (reference sequence). CDR3 sequence reads: CASTDERTHNEQFF. The DNA for the CDR3 is TGTGCCAGCACCGATGAAAGGACACACAATGAGCAGTTCTTC.

J is TRBJ2-2 and V is TRBV2; a weak D match, TRBD1 (6 bases). With 3 bases removed from V and 2 bases from J, the gap between germline ends came to 10 bases. CDR1 and CDR2 from the germline V gene are SNHLY and FYNNEI. This CDR3 has 15 residues. CDR3 protein: CASSEGAVNTGELFF. In DNA form, the CDR3 reads TGTGCCAGCAGTGAGGGGGCCGTAAACACCGGGGAGCTGTTTTTT.

This clonotype was detected ten times or more. The CDR3 DNA sequence: TGTGCCAGCAGTTACTCGCTCGCGGAGGAGTACGAGCAGTACTTC. Its protein is CASSYSLAEEYEQYF. The V call is TRBV6-2 or TRBV6-3, the J call TRBJ2-7; D may be TRBD2 (5 bases). The CDR3 is made up of 15 amino acids. V lost 0 bases and J lost 4, with 13 bases in between. Germline V lookup: CDR1 MNHEY, CDR2 SVGEGT.

This clonotype was detected ten times or more. The chain combines TRBV20-1 with TRBJ1-1, with D uncertain. CDR1 is DFQATT, CDR2 SNEGSKA, per germline (reference sequence). CDR3 length equals 13 residues. V was clipped by 4 bases and J by 1 base, with 10 bases between them. The CDR3 DNA reads TGCAGTGCTACTTTACAGCAGAACACTGAAGCTTTCTTT. This codes for CSATLQQNTEAFF.

This chain links TRBV7-2 with TRBJ1-2; D gene ambiguous. V was cut by 3 bases and J by 4 bases, with 15 bases left in between. Germline V gene lookup returns CDR1 SGHTA and CDR2 FQGNSA. There are 15 residues in the CDR3. The CDR3 DNA is TGTGCCAGCAGCTTGGGCTCCCGGGGTCCCTATGGCTACACCTTC. Translated: CASSLGSRGPYGYTF.

This clonotype was counted at least ten times. The V gene is TRBV7-2, the J gene TRBJ1-1, with TRBD1 as a possible D gene (5 bases). Per germline, CDR1 SGHTA and CDR2 FQGNSA. The CDR3 spans 14 residues. The V end lost 8 bases, the J end lost 4 bases, and 17 bases lay between the germline ends. CDR3 coding DNA: TGTGCCAGCGGAACGGGGCAGTTCGGCACTGAAGCTTTCTTT. Translated: CASGTGQFGTEAFF.

This clonotype was picked up many times. The chain carries TRBV5-1 and TRBJ1-1; D unresolved. Trimming stripped 1 base from V and 0 bases from J, with 19 bases between. Looked up from germline, CDR1 is SGHRS and CDR2 is YFSETQ. This CDR3 region has 18 residues. In DNA form, the CDR3 reads TGCGCCAGCAGCTTGTTCGGATTCGCTAGGGCCTTGAACACTGAAGCTTTCTTT. This codes for CASSLFGFARALNTEAFF.

This clonotype was seen ten or more times. The chain couples TRBV6-2 or TRBV6-3 to TRBJ2-7; 9 bases line up with TRBD1. Germline V gene sequence: CDR1 MNHEY, CDR2 SVGEGT. The ends lost 0 bases at V and 2 bases at J; junction bases unmatched: 2. The CDR3 is 15 amino acids. CDR3 region: CASSYSGQGTYEQYF. The DNA for the CDR3 is TGTGCCAGCAGTTACTCGGGACAGGGAACCTACGAGCAGTACTTC.

Worth noting for this clonotype: As the CDR3 is not closed by the conserved phenylalanine or tryptophan, this likely results from a read error. The limits of the CDR3 on the DNA are not certain, so only TCRdb's listed CDR3 is given. The chain is built from TRBV6-1 and TRBJ1-2; TRBD1 is the table's D call, not checked against the DNA. The CDR3 numbers 13 amino acids, ends counted. In germline, CDR1 is MNHNS, CDR2 SASEGT. CDR3 loop: CASSGQGKYGYAL.

This clonotype occurred many times. This chain uses TRBV28 with TRBJ1-5; D not certain. In germline, CDR1 is MDHEN, CDR2 SYDVKM. This CDR3 region has 16 residues. V lost 5 bases, J lost 0 bases, and 14 bases lay in between. CDR3 in amino acids: CASSAVVGYSNQPQHF. The CDR3 DNA reads as TGTGCCAGCAGTGCGGTTGTGGGCTATAGCAATCAGCCCCAGCATTTT.

This clonotype was detected ten times or more. V usage is TRBV12-3 or TRBV12-4 and J usage is TRBJ1-5; 8 bases line up with TRBD1. V trimming: 5 bases; J trimming: 9 bases; junction bases outside the gene matches: 6. The CDR3 runs 13 residues. The CDR3 loop is CASSPGQARPQHF. In nucleotides, the CDR3 is TGTGCCAGCAGTCCGGGACAGGCGCGGCCCCAGCATTTT.

The chain carries TRBV20-1 and TRBJ2-7; perhaps TRBD2 as D (6 bases). CDR3 length: 14 residues. Germline CDR1 is DFQATT and CDR2 is SNEGSKA (reference sequence). V gave up 1 base and J gave up 3 bases, with 13 bases separating them. This CDR3 reads CSARVGGHGYEQYF. As DNA, the CDR3 is TGCAGTGCTAGAGTCGGAGGGCACGGCTACGAGCAGTACTTC.

This chain links TRBV20-1 with TRBJ2-5; 7 positions agree with TRBD2. The CDR3 extends over 14 amino acids. The germline CDR1 and CDR2 sequences are DFQATT and SNEGSKA (reference sequence). V gave up 3 bases and J gave up 7 bases; unmatched junction bases: 11. The CDR3 sequence: CSASQRGRGGTQYF. The CDR3 coding sequence is TGCAGTGCTAGTCAGCGGGGACGAGGCGGGACCCAGTACTTC.

This clonotype was seen at least ten times. This chain joins TRBV30 and TRBJ1-5; D is unresolved. CDR1 GTSNPN and CDR2 SVGIG come from the germline V gene (reference sequence). The CDR3 spans 14 residues. Trimming took off 2 bases at V and 5 bases at J, with 13 bases between the two ends. The CDR3 DNA is TGTGCCTGGAGTCGGGCATCCATCGATCAGCCCCAGCATTTT. Protein sequence: CAWSRASIDQPQHF.

This clonotype was observed many times. This chain connects TRBV15 to TRBJ2-7; 12 positions agree with TRBD2. The junction had 7 bases not matched to a gene; V was cut back by 5 bases and J by 2 bases. Germline V lookup: CDR1 LNHNV, CDR2 YYDKDF (reference sequence). This CDR3 contains 16 residues. CDR3 region: CATSEGTSGSAYEQYF. The CDR3 DNA reads as TGTGCCACCAGCGAAGGGACTAGCGGGTCCGCCTACGAGCAGTACTTC.

This clonotype was recorded many times. The chain links TRBV12-3 or TRBV12-4 to TRBJ1-2; D is unresolved. This CDR3 comprises 16 residues. The V end lost 2 bases, the J end lost 0 bases, and 13 bases lay between the germline ends. The CDR3 coding sequence is TGTGCCAGCAGTTTACGGGAGGGCAGAGCTAACTATGGCTACACCTTC. This translates into CASSLREGRANYGYTF.